Following are 2 T cell receptor beta chains from one sample sequenced in a study of blood T cell repertoires in COVID-19. Sequenced by immunoSEQ multiplex PCR; TCRdb stores in-frame clones only, minus some. The sample has about 82,000 clones, 85% seen once. The sequenced material came from peripheral blood. The receptors shown here come from a man older than 75 with active or convalescent COVID-19.

This rearrangement joins TRBV5-1 to TRBJ1-1, with D perhaps matching TRBD1 (5 bases). The CDR3 sequence is 13 residues long. Per the germline V gene, CDR1 is SGHRS and CDR2 is YFSETQ. Trimming pared 2 bases from V and 5 bases from J, leaving 10 bases between. CDR3 protein: CASSFRVGTEAFF. For the CDR3, the DNA is TGCGCCAGCAGCTTCAGGGTCGGGACTGAAGCTTTCTTT. Based on the CDR3 plus reference TRBV5-1 and TRBJ1-1, the full variable domain is KAGVTQTPRYLIKTRGQQVTLSCSPISGHRSVSWYQQTPGQGLQFLFEYFSETQRNKGNFPGRFSGRQFSNSRSEMNVSTLELGDSALYLCASSFRVGTEAFFGQGTRLTVV.

V gene TRBV2 combines with J gene TRBJ1-4; D not resolved. Trimming took off 6 bases at V and 4 bases at J, with 12 bases between the two ends. The CDR3 is 14 residues long. The germline gives CDR1 SNHLY, CDR2 FYNNEI. The CDR3 DNA reads as TGTGCCAGCAGGGAGACGGATTTTAATGAAAAACTGTTTTTT. Translated, it gives CASRETDFNEKLFF.